The sequence of this T cell receptor beta chain was determined in a study of blood T cell repertoires in COVID-19. Study at large: Collection of acute and convalescent COVID-19 samples took place in the United States, Italy and Spain. Sources were T cells, B-cell-depleted T cells, or PBMCs; the material itself was cDNA or gDNA.

Authors' processing steps: Amplification of reference gene primers provided the estimated nucleated cell counts. The protocol was immunoSEQ multiplex PCR, while the TCRdb copy is restricted to in-frame clones and leaves out a portion. That table furnishes V, J and clone size, whereas the DNA furnished D and trimming. The sample lists about 15,000 clones; about 80% were seen once. Losses at the gene ends were 2 bases for V and 4 bases for J; bases not matched to a gene: 13. Germline V gene data show CDR1 as MNHEY and CDR2 as SVGEGT. This CDR3 has 17 amino acids. This clonotype was obtained from a human donor in a cohort sampled during active COVID-19. The sequenced sample was peripheral blood. The chain couples TRBV6-2 or TRBV6-3 to TRBJ2-7, with 8 nucleotides matching TRBD2. The CDR3 DNA reads as TGTGCCAGCAGTTACGACTGGGGCCGTAGCGGGATTTACGAGCAGTACTTC. Its protein product is CASSYDWGRSGIYEQYF.